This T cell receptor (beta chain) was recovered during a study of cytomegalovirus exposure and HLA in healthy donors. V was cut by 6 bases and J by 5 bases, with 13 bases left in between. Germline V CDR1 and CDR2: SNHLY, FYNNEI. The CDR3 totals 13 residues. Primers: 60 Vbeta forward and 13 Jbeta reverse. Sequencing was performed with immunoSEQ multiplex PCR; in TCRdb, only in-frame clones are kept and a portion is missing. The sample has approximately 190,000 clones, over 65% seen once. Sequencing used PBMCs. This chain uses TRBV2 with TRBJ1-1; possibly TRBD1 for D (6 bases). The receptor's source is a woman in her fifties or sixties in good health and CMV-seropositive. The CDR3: CASSPRGETEAFF. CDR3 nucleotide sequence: TGTGCCAGCAGCCCCAGGGGCGAGACTGAAGCTTTCTTT.